This record looks at one T cell receptor beta chain sequence and its context. The J segment lost 3 bases and the V segment lost 8 bases, leaving 9 bases of the junction unmatched. The V gene's germline CDR1 is SGHAT and CDR2 FQDESV (reference sequence). CDR3 size: 16 residues. As defined, naive CD8 cells were CD45RO-negative and positively selected for CCR7, with terminally differentiated effector memory CD45RA+ cells excluded. All of the donors resided in Nashville, Tennessee, and each was a Caucasian adult. The data stem from a study of shared clonotypes between healthy human individuals. About the study: Each donor's CD8 memory used one plate, CD8 naive two, each CD4 subset three.

As processed by the authors: Without quality scores, immunoSEQ junctional reads could not be filtered like full-length reads. Assay used: immunoSEQ multiplex PCR; TCRdb lists only in-frame clones, some missing. That table is the source of V, J and clone size, and D and trimming were worked out from the DNA. The table includes over 2 million clones, approximately 94% detected once. The clonotype comes from a man younger than 35 in good health. The material sequenced was naive CD8+ T cells sorted from blood. The chain links TRBV11-1 to TRBJ2-5; TRBD2 aligns across 13 bases. For the CDR3, the DNA is TGTGCCAGCCGTTCCCAGGGACTAGCGGGGAAAGAGACCCAGTACTTC. Its protein product is CASRSQGLAGKETQYF.